This T cell receptor (beta chain) emerged from a study of blood T cell repertoires in COVID-19. In the study overall: Italy, Spain and the United States were the sources of the convalescent and acute COVID-19 samples.

A single count supports this clone. The CDR3 consists of 18 residues. CDR1 is LGHNA and CDR2 is YNFKEQ in the germline V gene. The V gene lost 4 bases and the J gene lost 0 bases, with 18 bases spanning the gap. Original data processing: Nucleated cell counts were estimated from reference gene primer amplification. TCRdb's copy holds only in-frame clones and misses some; the assay was immunoSEQ multiplex PCR. V, J and clone size are those of that table, while D and trimming were read from the DNA. The table records approximately 230,000 clones, about 86% of them present only once. The V and J genes are TRBV4-2 and TRBJ1-4; D is possibly TRBD1 (6 bases). This TCR was recovered from an older man with acute or convalescent COVID-19. Input material: peripheral blood. The CDR3 protein is CASSRLTGPEATNEKLFF. The CDR3 region has the DNA TGTGCCAGCAGCCGATTGACAGGTCCAGAAGCAACTAATGAAAAACTGTTTTTT.